One and the same sample provided the 27 T cell receptor beta chains below, sequenced in a study of T-cell reconstitution after alpha-beta-depleted transplantation in children. Molecular barcoding with unique molecular identifiers was used for the TCRbeta library. In TCRdb, the PCR reads were re-called with MiXCR into one record per CDR3 protein. The sample has around 580,000 distinct CDR3 sequences, roughly 23% seen once. The source material was PBMCs, mostly from graft donor cells, sampled 360 days after TCRalphabeta/CD19-depleted stem cell transplant. Receptor source: a boy under two years old who had a stem cell transplant for acute myeloid leukemia, so the T cells may come from the graft donor.

The V and J genes are TRBV7-3 and TRBJ1-2, with TRBD1 as a possible D gene (5 bases). CDR3 length equals 13 residues. Germline values: CDR1 SGHTA, CDR2 FQGTGA. V lost 2 bases to trimming and J lost 7 bases, with 11 bases between them. The chain's CDR3 is CASSLLGGSGYTF. CDR3 DNA sequence: TGTGCCAGCAGCTTACTCGGGGGTAGTGGCTACACCTTC.

Ten or more counts support this clonotype. The chain couples TRBV12-3 or TRBV12-4 to TRBJ2-2; the match to TRBD1 covers 12 bases. V lost 1 base, J lost 4 bases, and 1 base stayed unmatched. The CDR3 length is 16 residues. The CDR3 region has the DNA TGTGCCAGCAGTTTAGGGGACAGGGGGCCCACCGGGGAGCTGTTTTTT. Translated: CASSLGDRGPTGELFF.

The rearrangement uses TRBV11-1 and TRBJ2-7; a possible D gene is TRBD2 (6 bases). Looked up from germline, CDR1 is SGHAT and CDR2 is FQDESV (reference sequence). Trimming removed 4 bases at V and 3 bases at J, with 19 bases between. The CDR3 covers 16 residues. CDR3 nucleotide sequence: TGTGCCAGCAGCTCCTGGAGGGACTCGGGTAGCTACGAGCAGTACGTC. This codes for CASSSWRDSGSYEQYV.

Note on this clonotype: This may come from a read error, since a much larger clone is one base off. The rearrangement uses TRBV28 and TRBJ2-7; possible D gene TRBD1, 6 bases. This CDR3 region has 15 residues. Germline CDR1 is MDHEN and CDR2 is SYDVKM. V lost 5 bases and J 3 bases, leaving 17 bases between the germline ends. The chain's CDR3 is CASSGGAGVCYEQYV. As DNA, the CDR3 is TGTGCCAGCAGTGGGGGAGCAGGGGTTTGCTACGAGCAGTACGTC.

A few counts support this clonotype. The V gene is TRBV20-1, the J gene TRBJ1-2; unclear D gene. Germline V gene data show CDR1 as DFQATT and CDR2 as SNEGSKA (reference sequence). Trimming removed 8 bases at V and 0 bases at J, with 7 bases between. This CDR3 is built from 11 residues. CDR3 loop: CSPDSNYGYTF. DNA for the CDR3: TGCAGTCCCGACTCTAACTATGGCTACACCTTC.

This clonotype was picked up a small number of times. The CDR3 protein is CSARLGQARSEAFF. The CDR3 nucleotides are TGCAGTGCTAGGCTCGGGCAGGCCAGATCTGAAGCTTTCTTT. V gene TRBV20-1 combines with J gene TRBJ1-1; D unresolved. Germline V gene data show CDR1 as DFQATT and CDR2 as SNEGSKA (reference sequence). V was cut by 3 bases and J by 6 bases, with 17 bases left in between. The CDR3 is 14 residues long.

This clonotype was seen a handful of times. The chain joins TRBV6-5 to TRBJ1-1; D possibly corresponds to TRBD1 (5 bases). The ends were cut back, 1 base at V and 4 bases at J, with 13 bases in the middle. This CDR3 region has 15 residues. Germline V gene lookup returns CDR1 MNHEY and CDR2 SVGAGI. In DNA form, the CDR3 reads TGTGCCAGCAGTTACTTTGGGGGTACGGGCACTGAAGCTTTCTTT. Its protein is CASSYFGGTGTEAFF.

The chain recombines TRBV5-6 with TRBJ2-5; either TRBD1 or TRBD2 may supply D (5 bases each). Germline V lookup: CDR1 SGHDT, CDR2 YYEEEE. This CDR3 has 14 residues. The V end lost 0 bases, the J end lost 5 bases, and 11 bases lay between the germline ends. CDR3 in amino acids: CASSLVVREETQYF. CDR3 nucleotides: TGTGCCAGCAGCTTGGTCGTCAGGGAGGAGACCCAGTACTTC.

In its sample, this clonotype was seen many times. J is TRBJ2-5 and V is TRBV20-1; D is undetermined. Germline CDR1 is DFQATT and CDR2 is SNEGSKA (reference sequence). V was trimmed by 0 bases and J by 5 bases, leaving 7 bases between them. The CDR3 runs to 12 residues. The CDR3 bases are TGCAGTGCTAGAGATAATGGGGAGACCCAGTACTTC. This gives the protein CSARDNGETQYF.

This clonotype was observed a handful of times. The chain has TRBV12-3 or TRBV12-4 and TRBJ2-7, with 8 positions matching TRBD1. This CDR3 spans 15 amino acids. The junction had 6 bases not matched to a gene; V was cut back by 0 bases and J by 5 bases. The CDR3 DNA is TGTGCCAGCAGTTTAGCGCGGCGGGACAGGAACGAGCAGTACTTC. As protein: CASSLARRDRNEQYF.

This clonotype was observed at least ten times. V usage is TRBV6-2 or TRBV6-3 and J usage is TRBJ1-1; D remains ambiguous. The V end lost 0 bases, the J end lost 4 bases, and 9 bases lay between the germline ends. CDR1 and CDR2 from the germline V gene are MNHEY and SVGEGT. The CDR3 consists of 14 residues. The CDR3 protein is CASSYSIGSTEAFF. As DNA, the CDR3 is TGTGCCAGCAGTTACTCGATAGGGAGCACTGAAGCTTTCTTT.

The chain uses TRBV7-9 and TRBJ1-1; D gene unclear. V gave up 5 bases and J gave up 0 bases, with 7 bases separating them. The CDR3 length is 13 residues. Germline CDR1 and CDR2: SEHNR and FQNEAQ (reference sequence). The CDR3 DNA reads TGTGCCAGCAGCCCACCGATGAACACTGAAGCTTTCTTT. It translates to CASSPPMNTEAFF.

The chain combines TRBV18 with TRBJ1-5, with 7 positions matching TRBD1. The trim removed 4 bases at V and 2 bases at J, leaving 8 bases unmatched. Germline loops: CDR1 KGHSH, CDR2 LQKENI. The CDR3 is 16 residues long. The CDR3 reads CASSQTGPAGNQPQHF. Here the CDR3 DNA reads TGTGCCAGCTCACAGACAGGGCCGGCCGGCAATCAGCCCCAGCATTTT.

The chain joins TRBV30 to TRBJ1-2; 7 bases are shared with TRBD1. Germline trimming cut 2 bases from V and 8 bases from J; bases unmatched to any gene: 8. Germline V gene sequence: CDR1 GTSNPN, CDR2 SVGIG (reference sequence). This CDR3 region has 13 residues. The CDR3 region is CAWSTGVLGGYTF. CDR3 DNA: TGTGCCTGGAGTACAGGGGTGCTCGGAGGCTACACCTTC.

This clonotype showed up just a few times. V usage is TRBV27 and J usage is TRBJ1-4; no definite D call. This CDR3 is built from 15 residues. Trimming left V 4 bases short and J 0 bases short, with 9 bases between. Per germline, CDR1 MNHEY and CDR2 SMNVEV (reference sequence). CDR3 amino acids: CASSSDPATNEKLFF. As DNA, the CDR3 is TGTGCCAGCAGTTCCGACCCTGCAACTAATGAAAAACTGTTTTTT.

This clonotype appeared a few times. The chain carries TRBV12-3 or TRBV12-4 and TRBJ1-1; D gene ambiguous. This CDR3 contains 12 residues. The ends were cut back, 1 base at V and 6 bases at J, with 6 bases in the middle. The CDR3 loop is CASSLDRAEAFF. In DNA form, the CDR3 reads TGTGCCAGCAGTTTAGACAGAGCTGAAGCTTTCTTT.

The chain couples TRBV7-9 to TRBJ1-5; D is uncertain. The CDR3 is 12 amino acids. Trimming took off 6 bases at V and 5 bases at J, with 8 bases between the two ends. Germline CDR1 SEHNR, CDR2 FQNEAQ (reference sequence). CDR3 nucleotide sequence: TGTGCCAGCAGTTTAACCCATCAGCCCCAGCATTTT. It is translated as CASSLTHQPQHF.

The CDR3 sequence: CASSLVGEGANEQYF. CDR3 bases: TGTGCCAGCAGCTTAGTGGGTGAGGGGGCGAACGAGCAGTACTTC. This chain connects TRBV11-3 to TRBJ2-7; 7 nucleotides align to TRBD1. Germline V lookup: CDR1 SGHNT, CDR2 YENEEA. The CDR3 sequence is 15 residues long. After removal of 1 base from V and 5 bases from J, the junction contained 8 bases not matched to a gene. Filled out from reference TRBV11-3 and TRBJ2-7, the complete variable domain reads EAGVVQSPRYKIIEKKQPVAFWCNPISGHNTLYWYLQNLGQGPELLIRYENEEAVDDSQLPKDRFSAERLKGVDSTLKIQPAELGDSAVYLCASSLVGEGANEQYFGPGTRLTVT.

This clonotype was counted many times. The CDR3 DNA follows: TGTGCCAGCAGCTTAGTTCTCCAGGGACCCACAGATACGCAGTATTTT. It translates to CASSLVLQGPTDTQYF. The chain recombines TRBV7-2 with TRBJ2-3; D could derive from TRBD1 or TRBD2 (5 bases each). The germline V gene encodes CDR1 SGHTA and CDR2 FQGNSA. This CDR3 region has 16 residues. The germline V and J ends were trimmed by 1 base and 2 bases, with 13 bases remaining between them. The full variable domain, its missing parts supplied by reference TRBV7-2 and TRBJ2-3, is GAGVSQSPSNKVTEKGKDVELRCDPISGHTALYWYRQSLGQGLEFLIYFQGNSAPDKSGLPSDRFSAERTGGSVSTLTIQRTQQEDSAVYLCASSLVLQGPTDTQYFGPGTRLTVL.

This clonotype was found a few times. V gene TRBV29-1 combines with J gene TRBJ2-5, with a tentative D call TRBD2 (6 bases). Germline lookup yields CDR1 SQVTM and CDR2 ANQGSEA. The CDR3 spans 14 residues. V was trimmed by 2 bases and J by 5 bases, leaving 15 bases between them. The CDR3 sequence: CSVESGGVLETQYF. CDR3 DNA sequence: TGCAGCGTTGAATCGGGCGGGGTCCTTGAGACCCAGTACTTC.

This clonotype was seen ten or more times. V gene TRBV12-3 or TRBV12-4 combines with J gene TRBJ1-4, with 7 bases that match TRBD1. The CDR3 runs 16 residues. V lost 5 bases, J lost 8 bases, and 14 bases stayed unmatched. This CDR3 reads CASSPRTGGGEEKLFF. As DNA, the CDR3 is TGTGCCAGCAGTCCCCGGACAGGCGGGGGGGAGGAAAAACTGTTTTTT.

This rearrangement joins TRBV20-1 to TRBJ2-3, with D unresolved. V was clipped by 2 bases and J by 7 bases, with 10 bases between them. CDR3 length equals 12 residues. Germline loops: CDR1 DFQATT, CDR2 SNEGSKA (reference sequence). The CDR3 spells CSARRIPNTQYF. CDR3 DNA sequence: TGCAGTGCTAGACGAATACCAAATACGCAGTATTTT.

This clonotype occurred many times. The chain is built from TRBV20-1 and TRBJ1-2; 7 bases map to TRBD1. Germline CDR1 DFQATT, CDR2 SNEGSKA (reference sequence). J was trimmed by 3 bases and V by 3 bases; bases with no gene match: 16. The length of the CDR3 is 17 residues. This CDR3 is CSASNAPEQGRDYGYTF. For the CDR3, the DNA is TGCAGTGCTAGTAACGCTCCAGAACAGGGGAGGGACTATGGCTACACCTTC.

Ten or more counts support this clonotype. V is TRBV7-9 and J is TRBJ2-1, with unresolved D. The CDR3 is 15 amino acids. In germline, CDR1 is SEHNR, CDR2 FQNEAQ (reference sequence). The V end lost 2 bases, the J end lost 5 bases, and 13 bases lay between the germline ends. CDR3 coding DNA: TGTGCCAGCAGCTTAAGCCAGGTCGTAGACAATGAGCAGTTCTTC. It encodes CASSLSQVVDNEQFF.

V and J are TRBV12-3 or TRBV12-4 and TRBJ2-2; D gene uncertain. Trimming shortened V by 5 bases and J by 1 base, and 11 bases separated the two germline ends. The CDR3 covers 15 residues. The CDR3 sequence is CASSPPPGNTGELFF. CDR3 coding DNA: TGTGCCAGCAGTCCGCCCCCAGGGAACACCGGGGAGCTGTTTTTT.

In its sample, this clonotype was seen a few times. One end of the junction varies from germline; a read error may be responsible. This chain connects TRBV20-1 to TRBJ2-5; D is perhaps TRBD1 (5 bases). Germline CDR1 DFQATT, CDR2 SNEGSKA (reference sequence). The CDR3 has 11 amino acids. CDR3: CSVIGVESQYF. In DNA, the CDR3 is TGCAGTGTCATAGGGGTAGAGAGCCAGTACTTC.

The rearrangement joins TRBV25-1 to TRBJ2-5; 11 positions agree with TRBD2. Per the germline V gene, CDR1 is MGHDK and CDR2 is SYGVNS. V was clipped by 4 bases and J by 3 bases; unmatched bases: 4. The CDR3 has 15 amino acids. The CDR3 loop reads CASSGMGLAEETQYF. The CDR3 coding sequence is TGTGCCAGCAGTGGAATGGGACTAGCGGAAGAGACCCAGTACTTC.